This TCR beta chain stems from a study of T cells in localized non-small cell lung cancer. Sequenced by immunoSEQ multiplex PCR; TCRdb stores in-frame clones only, minus some. This table holds 52,000 or so clones, 86% found once. This CDR3 is built from 18 residues. From germline, CDR1 is SGHTA and CDR2 FQGNSA. The ends lost 1 base at V and 6 bases at J; junction bases unmatched: 12. Specimen: peripheral blood, collected before any cancer treatment. This chain links TRBV7-2 with TRBJ1-5; the match to TRBD1 covers 10 bases. The source is a male donor aged 60 or older with stage III squamous cell lung carcinoma. The chain's CDR3 is CASSLGSGTGAGGQPQHF. The CDR3 DNA reads as TGTGCCAGCAGCTTAGGGAGCGGGACAGGGGCGGGGGGTCAGCCCCAGCATTTT.